This T cell receptor (beta chain) came from a study of T-cell reconstitution after alpha-beta-depleted transplantation in children. This clonotype was seen ten or more times. Unique molecular identifiers tagged the TCRbeta library. A single record per CDR3 protein comes from TCRdb applying MiXCR to the PCR reads. The sample records around 380,000 distinct CDR3 sequences, under 13% being singletons. Deletions cut 5 bases from V and 9 bases from J, with 11 bases between. This CDR3 has 12 amino acids. The material was PBMCs from the stem cell graft donor, obtained from the stem cell graft. This chain uses TRBV12-3 or TRBV12-4 with TRBJ1-5, with a possible D match to TRBD1 (5 bases). This TCR was sampled from a human donor who donated a stem cell graft to a child with acute myeloid leukemia. The CDR3 region has the DNA TGTGCCAGCAGTCATCAGGGTGGGCCCCAGCATTTT. Its protein product is CASSHQGGPQHF.